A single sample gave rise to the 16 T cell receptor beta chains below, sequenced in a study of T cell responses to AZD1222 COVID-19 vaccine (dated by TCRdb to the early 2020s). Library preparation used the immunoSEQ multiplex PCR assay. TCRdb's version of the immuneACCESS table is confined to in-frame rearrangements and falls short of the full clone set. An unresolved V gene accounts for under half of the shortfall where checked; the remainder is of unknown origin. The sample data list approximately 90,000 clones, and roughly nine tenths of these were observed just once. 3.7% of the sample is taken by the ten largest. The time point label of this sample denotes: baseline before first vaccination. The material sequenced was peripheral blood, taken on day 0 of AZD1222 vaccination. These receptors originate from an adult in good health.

The CDR3 loop reads CASSESHTF. CDR3 bases: TGTGCCAGCAGTGAAAGTCACACCTTC. The chain employs TRBV2 and TRBJ1-2; no definite D call. The CDR3 runs to 9 residues. V lost 2 bases to trimming and J lost 12 bases, with 4 bases between them. The germline V gene has CDR1 SNHLY and CDR2 FYNNEI.

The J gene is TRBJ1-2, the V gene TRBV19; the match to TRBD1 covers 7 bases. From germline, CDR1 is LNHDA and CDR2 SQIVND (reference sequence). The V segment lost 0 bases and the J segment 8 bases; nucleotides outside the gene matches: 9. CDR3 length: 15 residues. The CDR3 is CASSIETGPHQGYTF. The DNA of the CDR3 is TGTGCCAGTAGTATAGAGACAGGGCCTCACCAGGGCTACACCTTC.

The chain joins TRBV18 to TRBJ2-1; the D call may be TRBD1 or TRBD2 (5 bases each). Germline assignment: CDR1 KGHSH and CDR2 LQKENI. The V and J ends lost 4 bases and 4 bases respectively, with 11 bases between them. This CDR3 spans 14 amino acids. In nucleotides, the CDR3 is TGTGCCAGCTCACGAGGGGTGGGGTACAATGAGCAGTTCTTC. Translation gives CASSRGVGYNEQFF.

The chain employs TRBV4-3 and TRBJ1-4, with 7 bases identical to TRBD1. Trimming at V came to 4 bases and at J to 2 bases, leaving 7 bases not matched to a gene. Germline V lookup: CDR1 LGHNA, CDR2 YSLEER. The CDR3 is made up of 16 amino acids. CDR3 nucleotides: TGCGCCAGCAGCCGACTGAAGGGGGCGACTAATGAAAAACTGTTTTTT. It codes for CASSRLKGATNEKLFF.

CDR3 nucleotide sequence: TGTGCCAGCAGCCAAATCCCTAGCGGAAAGGGGGAGACCCAGTACTTC. It encodes CASSQIPSGKGETQYF. The chain employs TRBV6-2 or TRBV6-3 and TRBJ2-5; 7 bases agree with TRBD2. CDR1 and CDR2 from the germline V gene are MNHEY and SVGEGT. This CDR3 comprises 16 residues. Trimming removed 6 bases from V and 5 bases from J; junction bases left unmatched: 15.

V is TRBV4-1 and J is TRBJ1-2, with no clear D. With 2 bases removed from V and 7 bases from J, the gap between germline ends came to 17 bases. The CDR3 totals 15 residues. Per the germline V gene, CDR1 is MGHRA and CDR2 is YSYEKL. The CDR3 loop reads CASSQTVSKEPGYTF. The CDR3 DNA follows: TGCGCCAGCAGCCAAACAGTTTCCAAAGAGCCTGGCTACACCTTC.

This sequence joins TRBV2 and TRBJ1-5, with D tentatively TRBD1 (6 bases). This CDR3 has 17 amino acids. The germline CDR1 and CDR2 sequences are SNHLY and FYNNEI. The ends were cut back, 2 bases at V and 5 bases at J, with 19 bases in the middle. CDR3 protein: CASSEHPFAGEDQPQHF. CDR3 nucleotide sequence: TGTGCCAGCAGTGAACACCCTTTCGCAGGGGAAGATCAGCCCCAGCATTTT.

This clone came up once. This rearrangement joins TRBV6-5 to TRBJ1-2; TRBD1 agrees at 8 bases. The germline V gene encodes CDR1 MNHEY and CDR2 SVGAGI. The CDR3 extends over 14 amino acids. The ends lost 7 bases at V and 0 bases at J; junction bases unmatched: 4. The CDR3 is CASIGTGSNYGYTF. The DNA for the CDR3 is TGTGCCAGCATTGGGACAGGATCTAACTATGGCTACACCTTC.

The CDR3 loop reads CASGGTGGNQPQHF. As DNA, the CDR3 is TGTGCCAGCGGGGGGACAGGTGGCAATCAGCCCCAGCATTTT. The rearrangement links TRBV28 to TRBJ1-5; 8 bases align to TRBD1. The J segment lost 2 bases and the V segment lost 8 bases, leaving 5 bases of the junction unmatched. The V gene's germline CDR1 is MDHEN and CDR2 SYDVKM. This CDR3 is 14 amino acids long.

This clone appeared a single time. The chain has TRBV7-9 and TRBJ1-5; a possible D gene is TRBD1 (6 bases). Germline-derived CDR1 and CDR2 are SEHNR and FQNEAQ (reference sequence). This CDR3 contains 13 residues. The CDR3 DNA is TGTGGACCAGCAGGGGCAGGGCTTCAGCCCCAGCATTTT. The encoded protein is CGPAGAGLQPQHF.

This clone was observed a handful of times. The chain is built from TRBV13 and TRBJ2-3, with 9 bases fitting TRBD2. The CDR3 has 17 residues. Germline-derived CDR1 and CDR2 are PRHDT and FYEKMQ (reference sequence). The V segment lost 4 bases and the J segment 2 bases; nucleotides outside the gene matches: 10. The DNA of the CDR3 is TGTGCCAGCAGCTCACGGTTCGCGGGGGGGCCCACAGATACGCAGTATTTT. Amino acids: CASSSRFAGGPTDTQYF.

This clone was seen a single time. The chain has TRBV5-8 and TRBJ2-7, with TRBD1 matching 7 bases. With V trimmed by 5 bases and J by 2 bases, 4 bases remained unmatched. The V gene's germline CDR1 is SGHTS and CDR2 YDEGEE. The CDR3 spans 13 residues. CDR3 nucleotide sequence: TGTGCCAGCAGGGCTCAGGGGGCCTACGAGCAGTACTTC. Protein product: CASRAQGAYEQYF.

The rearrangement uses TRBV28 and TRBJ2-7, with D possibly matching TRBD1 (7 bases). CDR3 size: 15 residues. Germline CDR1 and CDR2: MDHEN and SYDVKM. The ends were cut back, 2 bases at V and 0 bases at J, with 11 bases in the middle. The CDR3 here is CASSLGGGNSYEQYF. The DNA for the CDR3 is TGTGCCAGCAGTTTAGGAGGGGGCAACTCCTACGAGCAGTACTTC.

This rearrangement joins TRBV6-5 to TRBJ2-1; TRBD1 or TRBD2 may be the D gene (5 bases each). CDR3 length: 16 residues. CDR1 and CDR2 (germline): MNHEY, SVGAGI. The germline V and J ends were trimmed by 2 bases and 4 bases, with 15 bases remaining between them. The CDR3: CASSYKGPNLYNEQFF. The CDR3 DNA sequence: TGTGCCAGCAGTTACAAGGGACCAAACCTATACAATGAGCAGTTCTTC.

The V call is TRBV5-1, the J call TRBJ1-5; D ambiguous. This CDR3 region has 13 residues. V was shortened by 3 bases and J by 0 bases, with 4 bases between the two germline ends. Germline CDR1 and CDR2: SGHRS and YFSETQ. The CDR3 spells CASSSDSNQPQHF. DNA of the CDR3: TGCGCCAGCAGCTCGGATAGCAATCAGCCCCAGCATTTT.

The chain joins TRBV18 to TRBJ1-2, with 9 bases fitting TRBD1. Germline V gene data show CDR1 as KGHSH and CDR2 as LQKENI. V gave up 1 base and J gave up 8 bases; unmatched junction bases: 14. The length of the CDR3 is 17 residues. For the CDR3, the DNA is TGTGCCAGCTCACCACTGGGCTCCGGGACAGGGCGTGGAGGCTACACCTTC. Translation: CASSPLGSGTGRGGYTF.